A selection of T cell receptor beta chains follows, all from one sample in a study of neoadjuvant anti-PD-1 for oral cavity cancer. Here immunoSEQ multiplex PCR was the method, and the copy in TCRdb shows in-frame clones only, minus some. The sample comprises 60,000 to 80,000 clones, roughly 80% of which are singletons, and 2% to 3% rests with the top ten. The sample here was PBMCs, taken before nivolumab (anti-PD-1) treatment. The receptors shown here come from a person aged 35-79 years with oral cavity squamous cell carcinoma. CDR3s include the opening cysteine and the closing phenylalanine or tryptophan. A D gene is named only where the DNA matches it firmly. Rows may omit the clone size; those that give it use once, few, many or a size class.

TRBJ2-7 | . | few | TRBV6-5 | CASSYIGGSSYEQYF | TGTGCCAGCAGTTACATCGGAGGGAGCTCCTACGAGCAGTACTTC
TRBJ2-1 | TRBD2 | . | TRBV18 | CASSPGRLAGVNEQFF | TGTGCCAGCTCACCGGGGAGGCTAGCGGGGGTCAATGAGCAGTTCTTC
TRBJ2-1 | . | . | TRBV5-4 | CASSLAVTYTYNEQFF | TGTGCCAGCAGCTTGGCGGTGACATATACCTACAATGAGCAGTTCTTC
TRBJ1-4 | . | . | TRBV5-4 | CASSSSLGREKLFF | TGTGCCAGCAGCTCCAGTTTGGGGCGTGAAAAACTGTTTTTT
TRBJ2-7 | . | few | TRBV7-8 | CASSLVQTPREQYF | TGTGCCAGCAGCTTAGTACAGACCCCCAGGGAGCAGTACTTC
TRBJ1-1 | . | . | TRBV15 | CATSTHGGGQNTEAFF | TGTGCCACCAGCACCCATGGTGGGGGACAGAACACTGAAGCTTTCTTT
TRBJ1-1 | . | few | TRBV5-4 | CASSQRHDTEAFF | TGTGCCAGCAGCCAAAGACACGACACTGAAGCTTTCTTT
TRBJ2-2 | . | few | TRBV6-1 | CATFTGELFF | TGTGCCACTTTCACCGGGGAGCTGTTTTTT
TRBJ2-7 | TRBD1 | once | TRBV7-9 | CASIPGQGRDEQYF | TGTGCCAGCATCCCGGGACAGGGAAGGGACGAGCAGTACTTC
TRBJ2-7 | TRBD1 | many | TRBV10-1 | CASSFNPTGTEQYF | TGCGCCAGCAGTTTCAACCCGACAGGGACCGAGCAGTACTTC
TRBJ2-5 | TRBD2 | . | TRBV19 | CASSLGLAGGSYQETQYF | TGTGCCAGTAGCCTAGGTCTAGCGGGGGGCTCGTACCAAGAGACCCAGTACTTC
TRBJ2-3 | . | . | TRBV2 | CASSTGRGATDTQYF | TGTGCCTCATCTACAGGCCGTGGGGCCACAGATACGCAGTATTTT
TRBJ2-1 | . | . | TRBV5-1 | CASSLTSYNEQFF | TGCGCCAGCAGCTTGACTTCCTACAATGAGCAGTTCTTC
TRBJ2-7 | . | . | TRBV10-3 | CAISSRERLSYEQYF | TGTGCCATCAGTTCTCGGGAAAGACTCTCCTACGAGCAGTACTTC
TRBJ1-1 | TRBD1 | . | TRBV2 | CASSERTGLFTEAFF | TGTGCCAGCAGTGAGCGGACAGGGTTGTTCACTGAAGCTTTCTTT
TRBJ1-1 | . | . | TRBV5-1 | CASSLGQATDTEAFF | TGCGCCAGCAGCTTGGGGCAGGCAACTGACACTGAAGCTTTCTTT
TRBJ1-1 | . | . | TRBV11-3 | CASSPPGRPREAFF | TGTGCCAGCAGCCCGCCGGGTAGGCCCCGTGAAGCTTTCTTT
TRBJ1-2 | . | . | TRBV10-2 | CASSGAGTGYGYTF | TGCGCCAGCAGTGGGGCTGGGACGGGCTATGGCTACACCTTC
TRBJ1-5 | . | . | TRBV2 | CASGLDGVQGNQPQHF | TGTGCCAGCGGGCTGGATGGGGTTCAGGGGAATCAGCCCCAGCATTTT
TRBJ1-1 | TRBD1 | . | TRBV6-5 | CASSRDRGTEAFF | TGTGCCAGCAGTCGGGACAGGGGCACTGAAGCTTTCTTT
TRBJ1-2 | TRBD1 | . | TRBV5-1 | CASSLDIGTGVGYTF | TGCGCCAGCAGCTTGGACATTGGGACAGGGGTGGGCTACACCTTC
TRBJ2-7 | TRBD1 | . | TRBV19 | CASAKHGTGANEQYF | TGTGCCAGCGCGAAGCACGGGACAGGAGCTAACGAGCAGTACTTC
TRBJ2-2 | TRBD1 | . | TRBV5-1 | CASSPTGGTGTNTGELFF | TGCGCCAGCAGCCCAACCGGAGGGACAGGGACGAACACCGGGGAGCTGTTTTTT
TRBJ1-2 | . | few | TRBV5-1 | CASSFYNRDGGYTF | TGCGCCAGCAGCTTCTATAACAGGGATGGGGGCTACACCTTC
TRBJ2-7 | . | . | TRBV18 | CASSPQKGRNEQYF | TGTGCCAGCTCCCCTCAAAAGGGGAGAAACGAGCAGTACTTC
TRBJ2-6 | . | . | TRBV9 | CASSVNTGANVLTF | TGTGCCAGCAGCGTCAATACTGGGGCCAACGTCCTGACTTTC
TRBJ1-2 | . | . | TRBV7-3 | CASRDSGSPRGYGYTF | TGTGCCAGCAGGGACAGTGGATCCCCACGGGGCTATGGCTACACCTTC
TRBJ1-1 | . | few | TRBV2 | CASSGLDRMNTEAFF | TGTGCCAGCAGTGGACTGGACCGTATGAACACTGAAGCTTTCTTT
TRBJ2-7 | TRBD1 | . | TRBV19 | CASRRDRGFDEQYF | TGTGCCAGTAGGAGGGACAGGGGGTTCGACGAGCAGTACTTC
TRBJ1-1 | . | . | TRBV28 | CASSSTGTSGGLGTEAFF | TGTGCCAGCAGTTCAACCGGAACTTCAGGAGGCCTGGGCACTGAAGCTTTCTTT
TRBJ2-7 | TRBD2 | . | TRBV6-1 | CASSLSGSIYEQYF | TGTGCCAGCAGCCTTAGCGGGAGCATCTACGAGCAGTACTTC
TRBJ2-7 | . | . | TRBV11-2 | CASTRGASTYEQYF | TGTGCCAGCACCCGGGGGGCCAGCACCTACGAGCAGTACTTC
TRBJ1-1 | . | . | TRBV4-2 | CASSQEDGTTEAFF | TGTGCCAGCAGCCAAGAAGACGGAACCACTGAAGCTTTCTTT
TRBJ2-3 | . | . | TRBV5-1 | CASSRDGSTGADTQYF | TGCGCCAGCAGCCGTGACGGCTCGACCGGGGCAGATACGCAGTATTTT
TRBJ1-1 | TRBD1 | . | TRBV6-5 | CASSYARGTEAFF | TGTGCCAGCAGTTACGCCAGGGGGACTGAAGCTTTCTTT
TRBJ2-1 | TRBD2 | . | TRBV2 | CASSEEAGGRSEQFF | TGTGCCAGCAGTGAGGAAGCGGGGGGGCGTAGTGAGCAGTTCTTC
TRBJ2-7 | TRBD1 | once | TRBV19 | CASSKPGQGSYEQYF | TGTGCCAGTAGTAAACCGGGACAGGGATCCTACGAGCAGTACTTC